Sequencing of this T cell receptor (beta chain) was carried out in a study of siplizumab effects on memory and regulatory T cells. Broader study findings: The alloresponse seemed to draw substantially on naive T cells, which appeared more diverse than memory cells. There was no confirmation of the suppressive function of proliferating Tregs from siplizumab cultures. Fewer alloreactive sequences mapped to unstimulated CD4+ memory cells under siplizumab. A small minority of alloreactive clones were mapped to unstimulated subsets.

Notes on this clone: Its specificity is unknown.

This table comes from immunoSEQ multiplex PCR, and its TCRdb copy is limited to in-frame clones, with some not included. The sample lists over 60,000 clones; about 89% were seen once. The CDR3 is made up of 17 amino acids. Germline V gene data show CDR1 as SGHDT and CDR2 as YYEEEE. V lost 5 bases, J lost 7 bases, and 24 bases lay in between. This chain uses TRBV5-6 with TRBJ1-4; D unclear. Sequencing was done on a sample of CD8+ T cells sorted from blood. The receptor's source is a human donor in good health. The DNA for the CDR3 is TGTGCCAGCAGTCTGAAGTCTAATCGGGTTAAATTTGAAAAACTGTTTTTT. Protein: CASSLKSNRVKFEKLFF.